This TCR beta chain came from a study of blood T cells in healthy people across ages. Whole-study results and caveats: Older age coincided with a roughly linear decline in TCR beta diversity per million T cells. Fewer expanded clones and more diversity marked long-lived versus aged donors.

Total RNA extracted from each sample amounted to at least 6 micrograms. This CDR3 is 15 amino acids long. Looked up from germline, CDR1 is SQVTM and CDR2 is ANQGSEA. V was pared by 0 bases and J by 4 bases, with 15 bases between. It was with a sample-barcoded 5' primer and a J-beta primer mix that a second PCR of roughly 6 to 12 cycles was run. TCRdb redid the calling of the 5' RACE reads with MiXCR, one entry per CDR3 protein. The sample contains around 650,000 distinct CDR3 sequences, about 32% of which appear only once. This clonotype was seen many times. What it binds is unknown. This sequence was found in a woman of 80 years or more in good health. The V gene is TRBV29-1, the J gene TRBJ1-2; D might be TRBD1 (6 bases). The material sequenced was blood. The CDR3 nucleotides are TGCAGCGTTGAAGATCCGCAGGGAGGGGGCTATGGCTACACCTTC. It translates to CSVEDPQGGGYGYTF. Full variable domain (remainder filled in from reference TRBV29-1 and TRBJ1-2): SAVISQKPSRDICQRGTSLTIQCQVDSQVTMMFWYRQQPGQSLTLIATANQGSEATYESGFVIDKFPISRPNLTFSTLTVSNMSPEDSSIYLCSVEDPQGGGYGYTFGSGTRLTVV.